Given below is one T cell receptor (beta chain) in context. This sample stems from a study of blood T cell repertoires in COVID-19. About the study: There were acute and convalescent COVID-19 samples, and they came from the United States, Italy and Spain. Nucleic acid was either cDNA or gDNA, and it came from T cells, B-cell-depleted T cells, or PBMCs.

J gave up 5 bases and V 6 bases, and 7 bases lay outside the gene matches. Germline loops: CDR1 LGHDT, CDR2 YNNKEL (reference sequence). The CDR3 is 15 amino acids. Cohorts were based on clinical histories the participants reported. Either two negative PCRs, clearance, or symptom resolution qualified Cohort 3 donors as recovered. The table came from immunoSEQ multiplex PCR; TCRdb's copy has only in-frame clones and leaves some out. Of fewer than 400,000 clones detected, 80% to 90% appear once; the ten largest clones hold over 4.5%. The specimen sequenced was PBMCs or T cells enriched from blood (not recorded which). This TCR was recovered from a man younger than 40 who had recovered from COVID-19. The chain uses TRBV3-1 (or the pseudogene TRBV3-2) and TRBJ2-1; 10 bases match TRBD1. The CDR3 DNA reads as TGTGCCAGCAGTGATGACAGGGGGCGCAACAATGAGCAGTTCTTC. It translates to CASSDDRGRNNEQFF.